This T cell receptor beta chain was identified in a study of blood T cell repertoires in COVID-19. Per germline, CDR1 SEHNR and CDR2 FQNEAQ (reference sequence). J lost 4 bases, V lost 2 bases, and 3 bases had no gene match. The CDR3 totals 14 residues. Under the authors' procedure: From reference gene primer amplification, estimates of nucleated cell counts were derived. Only in-frame clones appear in the TCRdb table, and some are missing; sequencing was by immunoSEQ multiplex PCR. V, J and clone size are taken as reported in that table, and D and trimming were inferred from the DNA itself. This sample has 100,000 to 110,000 clones; 91% occur once, and the top ten carry about 1.9%.

This sequence originates from a man aged 50 to 59 with active COVID-19. The J gene is TRBJ1-1, the V gene TRBV7-9; 8 nucleotides match TRBD1. Specimen: peripheral blood. In DNA form, the CDR3 reads TGTGCCAGCAGCTTACGGACAGGGACCACTGAAGCTTTCTTT. Translating it yields CASSLRTGTTEAFF.